What follows is one TCR beta chain and its context. The sample is drawn from a study of cytotoxic CD8 clonotypes in ibrutinib-treated CLL. Clones were read by immunoSEQ multiplex PCR, and TCRdb kept only the in-frame ones, dropping some. The table shows around 25,000 clones, with about 70% occurring only once. This CDR3 region has 15 residues. Between the trimmed V and J ends, which lost 2 bases and 3 bases, there was a span of 13 bases. Germline CDR1 is KGHSH and CDR2 is LQKENI. The clonotype comes from a human donor with chronic lymphocytic leukemia. The rearrangement links TRBV18 to TRBJ1-2, with D maybe TRBD1 (6 bases). The starting material was PBMCs, obtained after 24 months of ibrutinib treatment. CDR3 in DNA: TGTGCCAGCTCACCATCAGGGGATCCGGACTATGGCTACACCTTC. This sequence encodes CASSPSGDPDYGYTF.